The 17 T cell receptor beta chains below come from one sample, sequenced in a study of metastatic and nonmetastatic thyroid tumors. Nobody among the patients had been given any treatment before thyroid surgery. With MiXCR, TCRdb reprocessed the PCR reads. The table has some 46,000 clones, under 30% seen once. The source material was blood. The receptors come from a male donor with papillary thyroid cancer or a benign thyroid nodule (not recorded which). Some clones in this sample may be carry-over from other donors' samples.

This clone was detected many times. The chain uses TRBV4-1 and TRBJ2-1; 8 bases are a match to TRBD2. This CDR3 is 17 amino acids long. V was clipped by 5 bases and J by 1 base; unmatched bases: 10. In germline, CDR1 is MGHRA, CDR2 YSYEKL. CDR3 coding DNA: TGCGCCAGCAGCAGAGCGGGACTAGTGGTGTCCTACAATGAGCAGTTCTTC. Translated: CASSRAGLVVSYNEQFF.

Only a few counts were recorded for this clone. The genes are TRBV29-1 and TRBJ1-1, with D hard to call. The length of the CDR3 is 12 residues. From germline, CDR1 is SQVTM and CDR2 ANQGSEA. V shed 3 bases and J shed 1 base, with 6 bases lying between them. The CDR3 is CSVERGNTEAFF. CDR3 nucleotides: TGCAGCGTTGAGCGTGGGAACACTGAAGCTTTCTTT.

The sample holds many counts of this clone. The conserved final phenylalanine or tryptophan is absent from the CDR3, which likely points to a read error. This rearrangement joins TRBV9 to TRBJ1-1; no definite D call. V lost 3 bases and J 2 bases, leaving 11 bases between the germline ends. The germline gives CDR1 SGDLS, CDR2 YYNGEE. This CDR3 has 14 amino acids. This chain's CDR3 is CASSASSINTEAFL. CDR3 sequence (DNA): TGTGCCAGCAGCGCCAGCTCCATTAACACTGAAGCTTTCCTT.

There are many counts of this clone. This rearrangement joins TRBV11-3 to TRBJ2-5; TRBD1 matches at 8 bases. The CDR3 sequence is 14 residues long. J lost 7 bases, V lost 2 bases, and 6 bases had no gene match. Germline V gives CDR1 SGHNT, CDR2 YENEEA. The CDR3 reads CASSLQGAGGTQYF. The CDR3 coding sequence is TGTGCCAGCAGCTTACAGGGGGCTGGGGGGACCCAGTACTTC.

This clone was seen only a few times. The same CDR3 can be traced to other DNA sequences in this sample. The chain links TRBV30 to TRBJ2-5; 9 nucleotides match TRBD1. The length of the CDR3 is 14 residues. The germline gives CDR1 GTSNPN, CDR2 SVGIG (reference sequence). The chain's CDR3 is CAWSGTGLQETQYF. CDR3 bases: TGTGCTTGGTCCGGGACAGGGCTCCAAGAGACCCAGTACTTC. The full variable domain, completed using reference TRBV30 and TRBJ2-5, is SQTIHQWPATLVQPVGSPLSLECTVEGTSNPNLYWYRQAAGRGLQLLFYSVGIGQISSEVPQNLSASRPQDRQFILSSKKLLLSDSGFYLCAWSGTGLQETQYFGPGTRLLVL.

The chain combines TRBV24-1 with TRBJ2-1; TRBD2 matches 7 bases. Germline-derived CDR1 and CDR2 are KGHDR and SFDVKD. With 9 bases clipped from V and 5 bases from J, the junction kept 6 bases outside the gene matches. The CDR3 is made up of 13 amino acids. DNA of the CDR3: TGTGCCACCTGCGGGAGTTTCGACAATGAGCAGTTCTTC. Its protein product is CATCGSFDNEQFF.

This clone has just a few counts. The chain recombines TRBV27 with TRBJ2-7; possibly TRBD2 for D (6 bases). This CDR3 is 13 amino acids long. CDR1 and CDR2 (germline): MNHEY, SMNVEV (reference sequence). Trimming pared 6 bases from V and 7 bases from J, leaving 16 bases between. CDR3 nucleotide sequence: TGTGCCAGCAGACCCGGGGGTCGGGAAGAGCAGTACTTC. Translated, it gives CASRPGGREEQYF.

The V and J genes are TRBV18 and TRBJ2-2; D may be TRBD1 (5 bases). CDR1 and CDR2 from the germline V gene are KGHSH and LQKENI. This CDR3 is 14 amino acids long. V was clipped by 1 base and J by 6 bases, with 9 bases between them. CDR3 DNA: TGTGCCAGCTCACCACGGATCAGGGCCGGGGAGCTGTTTTTT. Translating it yields CASSPRIRAGELFF.

This clone was counted many times. The chain links TRBV5-4 to TRBJ2-1; 11 nucleotides match TRBD2. The CDR3 totals 16 residues. Germline values: CDR1 SGHNT, CDR2 YYREEE (reference sequence). Germline trimming cut 3 bases from V and 0 bases from J; bases unmatched to any gene: 2. The CDR3 here is CASSSGLAVSYNEQFF. CDR3 in DNA: TGTGCCAGCAGCTCGGGACTAGCGGTCTCCTACAATGAGCAGTTCTTC.

The chain uses TRBV6-5 and TRBJ1-4; D remains unclear. The ends were cut back, 0 bases at V and 12 bases at J, with 17 bases in the middle. CDR3 length equals 15 residues. Germline values: CDR1 MNHEY, CDR2 SVGAGI. CDR3 in DNA: TGTGCCAGCAGTTACTCGGTGACCGGGTCGGAGGAACTGTTTTTT. This gives the protein CASSYSVTGSEELFF.

This chain uses TRBV4-1 with TRBJ2-2; perhaps TRBD1 as D (5 bases). The germline gives CDR1 MGHRA, CDR2 YSYEKL. Trimming cost V 4 bases and J 1 base, with 13 bases left between them. This CDR3 has 16 amino acids. The CDR3 loop reads CASSLGRDLNTGELFF. CDR3 in DNA: TGCGCCAGCAGCCTGGGCAGGGATTTGAACACCGGGGAGCTGTTTTTT.

Points on this clone: The junction shows a germline mismatch at one end, possibly a read error. The chain couples TRBV7-7 to TRBJ2-5, with D unresolved. The CDR3 runs 14 residues. Germline V gives CDR1 SSHAT, CDR2 FNYEAQ (reference sequence). CDR3 region: CAGSLEYSRETQYF. CDR3 coding DNA: TGTGCCGGCAGCTTAGAGTACAGTCGGGAGACCCAGTACTTC.

This clone was counted a few times. This chain uses TRBV28 with TRBJ1-5; D gene uncertain. The germline V and J ends were trimmed by 6 bases and 1 base, with 16 bases remaining between them. The CDR3 contains 16 residues. Germline V gene data show CDR1 as MDHEN and CDR2 as SYDVKM. Written as DNA, the CDR3 is TGTGCCAGCAGCCTTTGGGCAGTCTCGAGCAATCAGCCCCAGCATTTT. Its translation: CASSLWAVSSNQPQHF.

This clone was seen many times. The chain joins TRBV10-3 to TRBJ2-5, with TRBD2 as a possible D gene (6 bases). This CDR3 region has 16 residues. Per the germline V gene, CDR1 is ENHRY and CDR2 is SYGVKD. V lost 5 bases and J lost 3, with 19 bases in between. The CDR3 sequence is CAISRGGAGGEETQYF. The CDR3 DNA reads as TGTGCCATCAGTCGAGGTGGAGCGGGTGGAGAAGAGACCCAGTACTTC.

A word on this clone: A read error may explain this, as a much larger clone is one base away. The rearrangement links TRBV7-2 to TRBJ2-7, with D possibly TRBD2 on 6 matching bases. In germline, CDR1 is SGHTA, CDR2 FQGNSA. The CDR3 length is 12 residues. CDR3 protein: CASSSSGTEAFF. In DNA form, the CDR3 reads TGTGCCAGCAGCTCTAGTGGGACTGAAGCTTTCTTC.

The chain combines TRBV6-1 with TRBJ2-3; a possible D gene is TRBD2 (5 bases). Per germline, CDR1 MNHNS and CDR2 SASEGT. The CDR3 is made up of 15 amino acids. The ends were cut back, 3 bases at V and 3 bases at J, with 13 bases in the middle. The CDR3, as DNA: TGTGCCAGCAGTGACGGGGTGGGCGGAACAGATACGCAGTATTTT. It encodes CASSDGVGGTDTQYF.

For this clone: A much more abundant neighbour one base away suggests this may be a read error. The chain has TRBV7-3 and TRBJ1-3; no definite D call. V was cut by 6 bases and J by 2 bases, with 11 bases left in between. The CDR3 runs 14 residues. Germline V gives CDR1 SGHTA, CDR2 FQGTGA. CDR3 DNA sequence: TGTGCCAGCAGGCCGGCCGGGACTGGAAACACCATATATTTT. It is translated as CASRPAGTGNTIYF. Full variable domain (missing parts from reference TRBV7-3 and TRBJ1-3): GAGVSQTPSNKVTEKGKYVELRCDPISGHTALYWYRQSLGQGPEFLIYFQGTGAADDSGLPNDRFFAVRPEGSVSTLKIQRTERGDSAVYLCASRPAGTGNTIYFGEGSWLTVV.